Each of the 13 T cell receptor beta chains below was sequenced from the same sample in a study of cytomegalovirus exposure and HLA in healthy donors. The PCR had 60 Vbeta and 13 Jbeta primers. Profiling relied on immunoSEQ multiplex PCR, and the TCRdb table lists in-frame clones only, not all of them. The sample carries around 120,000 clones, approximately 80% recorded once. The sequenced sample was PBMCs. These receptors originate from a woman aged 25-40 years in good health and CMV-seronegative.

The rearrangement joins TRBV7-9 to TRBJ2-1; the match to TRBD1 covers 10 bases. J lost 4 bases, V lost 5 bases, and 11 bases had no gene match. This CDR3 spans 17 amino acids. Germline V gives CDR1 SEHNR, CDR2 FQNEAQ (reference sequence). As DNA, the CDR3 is TGTGCCAGCAGCCCCCACCCTGGACAGGGGGGGTACAATGAGCAGTTCTTC. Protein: CASSPHPGQGGYNEQFF.

CDR3 bases: TGTGCCAGTAGAGATATGGACCGAGGGTTTCAAGAGACCCAGTACTTC. Encoded protein: CASRDMDRGFQETQYF. This chain uses TRBV19 with TRBJ2-5, with TRBD2 as a possible D gene (5 bases). V lost 6 bases to trimming and J lost 2 bases, with 19 bases between them. The CDR3 covers 16 residues. Germline loops: CDR1 LNHDA, CDR2 SQIVND (reference sequence).

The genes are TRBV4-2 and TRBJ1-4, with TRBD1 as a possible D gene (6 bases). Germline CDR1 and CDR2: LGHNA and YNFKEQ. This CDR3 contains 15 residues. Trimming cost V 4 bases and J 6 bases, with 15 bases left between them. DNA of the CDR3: TGTGCCAGCAGCCGTGGGGGACAAACCGATGAAAAACTGTTTTTT. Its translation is CASSRGGQTDEKLFF.

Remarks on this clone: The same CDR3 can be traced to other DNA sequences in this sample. The CDR3 bases are TGTGCCAGCAGTTACTCGTATAATCAGCCCCAGCATTTT. It translates to CASSYSYNQPQHF. The V gene is TRBV6-5, the J gene TRBJ1-5, with D unclear. V lost 0 bases to trimming and J lost 4 bases, with 4 bases between them. Per germline, CDR1 MNHEY and CDR2 SVGAGI. The CDR3 covers 13 residues.

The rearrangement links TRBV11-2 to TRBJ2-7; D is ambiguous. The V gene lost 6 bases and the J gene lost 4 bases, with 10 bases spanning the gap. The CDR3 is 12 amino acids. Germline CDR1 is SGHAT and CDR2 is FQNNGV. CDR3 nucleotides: TGTGCCAGCAGTTGGAGCGTATACGAGCAGTACTTC. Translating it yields CASSWSVYEQYF. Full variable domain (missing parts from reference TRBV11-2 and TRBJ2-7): EAGVAQSPRYKIIEKRQSVAFWCNPISGHATLYWYQQILGQGPKLLIQFQNNGVVDDSQLPKDRFSAERLKGVDSTLKIQPAKLEDSAVYLCASSWSVYEQYFGPGTRLTVT.

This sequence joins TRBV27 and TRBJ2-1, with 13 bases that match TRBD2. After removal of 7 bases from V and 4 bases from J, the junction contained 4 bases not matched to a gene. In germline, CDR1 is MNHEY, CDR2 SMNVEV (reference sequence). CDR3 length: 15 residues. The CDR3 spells CASKRLAGGYNEQFF. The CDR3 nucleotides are TGTGCCAGCAAGCGACTAGCGGGAGGATACAATGAGCAGTTCTTC.

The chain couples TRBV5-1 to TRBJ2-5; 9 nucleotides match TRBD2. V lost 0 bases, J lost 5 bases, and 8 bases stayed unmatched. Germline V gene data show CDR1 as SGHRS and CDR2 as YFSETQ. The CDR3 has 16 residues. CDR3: CASSLALSGSQETQYF. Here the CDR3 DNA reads TGCGCCAGCAGCTTGGCCCTTAGCGGGAGTCAGGAGACCCAGTACTTC.

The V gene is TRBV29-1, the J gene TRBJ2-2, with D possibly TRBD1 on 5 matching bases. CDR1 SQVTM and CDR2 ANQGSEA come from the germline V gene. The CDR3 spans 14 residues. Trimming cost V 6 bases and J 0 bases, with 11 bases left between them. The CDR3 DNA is TGCAGCGTCGCAACAGGTGCGAACACCGGGGAGCTGTTTTTT. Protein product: CSVATGANTGELFF.

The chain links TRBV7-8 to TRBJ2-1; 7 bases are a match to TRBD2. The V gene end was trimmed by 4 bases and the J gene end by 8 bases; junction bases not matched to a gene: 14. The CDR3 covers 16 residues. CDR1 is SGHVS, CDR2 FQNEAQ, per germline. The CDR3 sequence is CASSSNPRLAVDEQFF. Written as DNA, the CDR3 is TGTGCCAGCAGCTCAAACCCAAGACTAGCTGTCGATGAGCAGTTCTTC.

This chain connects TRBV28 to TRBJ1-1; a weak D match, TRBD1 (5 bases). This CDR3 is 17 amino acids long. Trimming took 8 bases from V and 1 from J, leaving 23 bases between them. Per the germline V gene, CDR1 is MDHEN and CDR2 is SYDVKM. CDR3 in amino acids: CASRRGGALSGNTEAFF. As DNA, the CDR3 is TGTGCCAGCCGACGCGGAGGGGCGCTCTCCGGGAACACTGAAGCTTTCTTT.

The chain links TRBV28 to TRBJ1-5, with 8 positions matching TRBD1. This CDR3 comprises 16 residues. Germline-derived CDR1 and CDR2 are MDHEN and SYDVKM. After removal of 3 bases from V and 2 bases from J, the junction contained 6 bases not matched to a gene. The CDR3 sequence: CASSFGTGAGNQPQHF. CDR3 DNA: TGTGCCAGCAGTTTCGGGACAGGAGCGGGCAATCAGCCCCAGCATTTT. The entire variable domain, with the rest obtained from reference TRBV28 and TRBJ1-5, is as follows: DVKVTQSSRYLVKRTGEKVFLECVQDMDHENMFWYRQDPGLGLRLIYFSYDVKMKEKGDIPEGYSVSREKKERFSLILESASTNQTSMYLCASSFGTGAGNQPQHFGDGTRLSIL.

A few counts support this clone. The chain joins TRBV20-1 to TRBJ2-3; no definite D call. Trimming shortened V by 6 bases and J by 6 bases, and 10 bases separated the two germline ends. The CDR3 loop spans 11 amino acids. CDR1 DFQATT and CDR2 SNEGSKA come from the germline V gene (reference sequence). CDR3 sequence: CSAAYLDTQYF. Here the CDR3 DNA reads TGCAGTGCCGCGTACTTGGATACGCAGTATTTT.

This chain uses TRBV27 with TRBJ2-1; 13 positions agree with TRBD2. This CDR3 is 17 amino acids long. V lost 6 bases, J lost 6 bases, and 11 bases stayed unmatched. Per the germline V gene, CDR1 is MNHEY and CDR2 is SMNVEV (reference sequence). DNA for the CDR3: TGTGCCAGCAGCTACCCCCCGACTAGCGGGAGGTTCAATGAGCAGTTCTTC. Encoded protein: CASSYPPTSGRFNEQFF.